This T cell receptor (beta chain) was captured in a study of cytomegalovirus exposure and HLA in healthy donors (dated by TCRdb to 2016 to 2017). Concerning the study at large: An earlier analysis of a few hundred of the donors reported about 260 Gb of sequence data and approximately 120 million unique TCR beta sequences obtained from about 179 million T cells. An early release covering roughly 640 HLA-typed donors comprised about 310 gigabases of sequencing data and around 85 million unique TCR sequences. The genetic ancestry cluster associated with self-reported Caucasian donors included about four fifths of the roughly 410 genotyped donors. The aim of the study was to test whether cataloging public T cell receptors could identify signatures of past pathogen exposure. The T cell repertoires of 666 subjects were profiled by immunosequencing and related to cytomegalovirus serostatus. Along with the roughly 700-subject first cohort, a separate validation cohort of over a hundred different subjects was used. To predict cytomegalovirus infection status, the study combined high-throughput TCR immunosequencing, statistical association of individual TCRs with disease status, and machine learning. To study patterns of TCR occurrence, a later analysis re-analyzed previously published TCR beta repertoires from around 660 donors and added high-resolution HLA genotyping. Rather than drawing on any new phenotypic data, the later analysis identified candidate immune exposures from TCR beta sequences and the way those sequences occurred across donors. An earlier analysis of 587 of the donors applied high-throughput TCR beta sequencing to assess whether each TCR beta V gene segment acted as functional or pseudogenic. Donor age, sex, ethnicity and CMV serostatus were collected together with the repertoire data. A later genetic analysis took genome-wide SNP genotypes for about three fifths of the 666 donors and used that subset as a discovery cohort. All discovery cohort repertoires had been generated using a single sequencing platform. Class I and class II HLA loci were covered by the typing at four-digit resolution. The number of donors typed differed by locus, with roughly 620-640 for A, B, C, DRB1 and DQB1, around 500 for DQA1, about 610 for DPA1, and over 400 for DPB1. Four to six DR-DQ haplotypes were handled as single units for association and clustering, since linkage in the cohort was strong. Across under 500 genotyped donors of the cohort, an average of approximately 240,000 unique TCR beta nucleotide sequences per donor were sequenced, and 15% to 20% of those sequences were non-productive. The paper's findings and limits, for the study overall: HLA typing was unavailable for some donors at each locus, so association tests used only the typed subset. In a later analysis, 15,000 to 20,000 TCR beta sequences were associated with specific HLA alleles at a false discovery rate of 0.05. A further reported finding was that TCR beta sequences accurately predicted the HLA-A and HLA-B alleles for most subjects in the first cohort. Compared with equally common non-associated chains, HLA-associated TCR beta chains in a later analysis were more clonally expanded and had lower generation probabilities. Immune exposure information for the cohort was limited to CMV serostatus. In a later analysis, several top co-occurrence clusters were reported to appear linked to parvovirus B19, influenza, CMV and Epstein-Barr virus. Presence/absence analyses assumed roughly uniform sequencing depth across donors, an assumption that may not hold. Correlated functional status among segregating V segments might reflect linkage disequilibrium, but an unknown experimental factor could not be ruled out. In the study, around 150 TCR beta chains were listed as associated with cytomegalovirus. According to a later analysis, most CMV-associated TCR beta chains appeared to be HLA-restricted, and the HLA associations seemed to be driven largely by CMV exposure. Broadly in line with IMGT annotations, most TCR beta V segments showed up in productive rearrangements about 90% or about 30% of the time in an earlier analysis of approximately 600 of the donors. In a later analysis, the rate of TCR association differed among HLA loci, with DRB1 alleles having the most associated TCRs and HLA-C alleles having the fewest. The sequencing pipeline was judged likely to have produced a cluster of highly shared sequence variants as a technical artifact. Assigning TCR associations to individual alleles was difficult when HLA alleles, especially DR and DQ, strongly co-occurred. A later genetic analysis associated a missense DCLRE1C variant with V-gene and J-gene trimming of TCR beta chains, and an independent cohort replicated the association. Compared with the roughly 670-donor mean, donors in an Asian-associated ancestry cluster had fewer N-insertions in productive TCRs, according to a later genetic analysis. Only TCR beta chains were sequenced in this cohort, and the absence of alpha or paired-chain data limited detectable features. Because the 87-base-pair reads could not distinguish some IMGT-functional V segments, including TRBV6-2 and TRBV6-3, those segments were excluded. It was suggested by the authors that the approach could potentially be generalized to other disease states and immunological phenotypes. Most TCR sequences were seen in very few donors, while some public TCRs were found in many individuals. A few of the identified cytomegalovirus-associated TCR beta chains were confirmed in vitro to be specific for cytomegalovirus antigens. The earlier analysis of some 560 of the donors excluded some 15 rarely observed V segments, including chromosome 9 orphons, because counts were too low. The classifier was reported to diagnose cytomegalovirus status with high specificity and sensitivity in both the original cohort and the validation cohort.

Library construction relied on the immunoSEQ multiplex PCR assay. For the multiplex PCR, a mixture combining 60 forward primers for TCR Vbeta segments and 13 reverse primers for TCR Jbeta segments was used. A multiplex PCR assay on genomic DNA amplified the CDR3 region of rearranged TCR beta genes. Amplified TCR beta libraries were sequenced as 87-base-pair reads on the Illumina HiSeq System. The paper's data handling went like this. Across the 670 or so repertoires, a later analysis counted tens of millions of unique TCR beta chains, roughly 11 million of which were shared by at least two donors. Raw reads were error-corrected and collapsed into unique sequences with a nearest-neighbor algorithm that merged closely related sequences to remove PCR and sequencing errors. V, D and J gene segments were assigned by aligning CDR3 sequences to IMGT reference sequences. For a sequence to be retained, a match of at least six nucleotides was required to both a V gene segment and a J gene segment. Rearrangements were classified as productive when the CDR3 lacked stop codons and remained in frame with V and J, and all other rearrangements were classified as non-productive. CDR3 was defined by IMGT convention, running from the second conserved V-encoded cysteine to the conserved J-encoded phenylalanine. Sequences without an unambiguous match to a single V gene segment were excluded from the earlier analysis of 587 of the donors. An earlier analysis of about 600 of the donors called V segments functional above 56.7% productive rearrangements and segregating when the between-donor standard deviation exceeded 5%. A statistical classification framework was built for diagnosing cytomegalovirus status from the catalog of TCR beta chain sequences. In a later analysis, TCR nucleotide sequences were compared against IMGT/GENE-DB human TR gene sequences so that V and J genes could be assigned. Using the TCRdist pipeline, a later analysis assigned CDR3 sequences along with most-parsimonious VDJ recombination scenarios. A later analysis defined each TCR beta chain by its CDR3 amino acid sequence plus V-gene family, and excluded reads lacking a unique V-gene family. As a way to deal with suspected cross-contamination and a sequencing artifact, a later analysis dropped roughly 600 nucleotide sequences that were highly shared and had low generation probability. A later analysis calculated a clonal expansion index for each public chain from normalized within-repertoire ranks of inferred template counts. In a later analysis, generation probabilities were computed using a VDJ recombination model fitted to out-of-frame rearrangements, and the results were checked against IGoR. In a later analysis, hypergeometric tests were used to score TCR-TCR, TCR-HLA and TCR-CMV co-occurrence, with a repertoire-size bias correction applied to TCR pairs. In a later analysis, false discovery rates were estimated by permuting HLA or CMV assignments 20 times. In a later analysis, co-occurring TCRs were grouped using DBSCAN, and TCRdist sequence similarity was added for clustering within HLA-allele-positive subsets. Repertoires with fewer than 30,000 or more than 120,000 public chains, plus five repertoires with anomalous nucleotide sharing, were excluded from co-occurrence clustering. What TCRdb holds here is the immuneACCESS table cut down to in-frame rearrangements. Part of the clones is not present; checked against another copy, under half of the missing clones reflect an unresolved V gene, and the others are unexplained. D and trimming were read from the DNA, whereas the V and J calls and clone size are those reported in that table. Within this sample are fewer than 150,000 clones, with 74% of them counted one time only. The top ten clonotypes cover 5.5% to 7.5% of the sample.

Points on this clone: No cognate antigen has been identified for it. Per-base quality was not reported, and no clone a single base away is much larger than it.

The CDR3, from cysteine to phenylalanine, totals 13 residues. The read is trimmed to its CDR3 DNA, 39 bases read in frame from base 1. Trimming takes 0 bases from V and 3 bases from J, and the germline ends sit 6 bases apart. CDR1 SGHVS and CDR2 FQNEAQ were looked up in the germline V gene. The cohort consisted of approximately 690 healthy bone marrow donors. At the time of sampling, every cohort member was nominally healthy, though immune exposures that went unrecorded were likely present. The donor was CMV seropositive and was included in the group of 300 or so seropositive cohort members. A peripheral blood sample was provided by each donor, and peripheral blood mononuclear cells were used for TCR beta sequencing. The Qiagen DNeasy Blood Extraction Kit was used to extract genomic DNA from the blood cell samples.

The rearrangement combines TRBV7-8 with TRBJ2-7; the D gene assignment is ambiguous. What was sequenced was PBMCs. The sequence was collected from a woman between 45 and 65 years old in good health and CMV-seropositive. The DNA reads as follows: TGTGCCAGCAGCTTAGCTAGTAGCTACGAGCAGTACTTC. It translates to CASSLASSYEQYF.